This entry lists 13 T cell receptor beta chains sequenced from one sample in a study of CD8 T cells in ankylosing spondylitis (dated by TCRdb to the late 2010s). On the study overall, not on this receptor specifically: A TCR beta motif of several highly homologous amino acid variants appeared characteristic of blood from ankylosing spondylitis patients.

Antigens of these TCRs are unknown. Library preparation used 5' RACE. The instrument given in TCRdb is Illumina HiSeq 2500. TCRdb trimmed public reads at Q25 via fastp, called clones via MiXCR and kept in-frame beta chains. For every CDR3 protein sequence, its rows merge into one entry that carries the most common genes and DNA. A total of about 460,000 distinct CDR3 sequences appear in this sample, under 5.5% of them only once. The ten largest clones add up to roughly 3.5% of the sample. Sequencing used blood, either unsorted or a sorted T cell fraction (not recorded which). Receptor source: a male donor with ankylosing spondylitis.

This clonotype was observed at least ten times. CDR3 amino acids: CASRGPGQANYGYTF. Here the CDR3 DNA reads TGTGCCAGCAGGGGTCCGGGACAGGCTAACTATGGCTACACCTTC. This chain connects TRBV12-3 or TRBV12-4 to TRBJ1-2, with 8 bases matching TRBD1. The CDR3 consists of 15 residues. V lost 6 bases and J lost 0; bases outside the gene matches: 6.

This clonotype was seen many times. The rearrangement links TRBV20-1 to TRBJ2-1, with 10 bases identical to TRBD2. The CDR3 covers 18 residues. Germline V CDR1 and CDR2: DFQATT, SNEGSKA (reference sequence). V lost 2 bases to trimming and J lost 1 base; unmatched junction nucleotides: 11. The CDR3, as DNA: TGCAGTGCTAGATCACTAGCGGGACCTCAGAATTCCTACAATGAGCAGTTCTTC. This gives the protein CSARSLAGPQNSYNEQFF.

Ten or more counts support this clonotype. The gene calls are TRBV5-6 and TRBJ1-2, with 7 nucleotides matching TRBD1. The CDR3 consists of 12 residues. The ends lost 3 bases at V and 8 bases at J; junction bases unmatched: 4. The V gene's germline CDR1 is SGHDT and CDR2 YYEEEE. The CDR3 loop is CASSYRGWGYTF. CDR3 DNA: TGTGCCAGCAGCTACAGGGGTTGGGGCTACACCTTC.

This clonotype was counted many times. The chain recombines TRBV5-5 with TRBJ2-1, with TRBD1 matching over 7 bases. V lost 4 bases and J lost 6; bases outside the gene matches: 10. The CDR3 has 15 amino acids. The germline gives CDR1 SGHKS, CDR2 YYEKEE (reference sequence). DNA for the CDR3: TGTGCCAGCAGCGAAACAGGGGTTTTCGCCAATGAGCAGTTCTTC. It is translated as CASSETGVFANEQFF. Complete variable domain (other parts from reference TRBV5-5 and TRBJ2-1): DAGVTQSPTHLIKTRGQQVTLRCSPISGHKSVSWYQQVLGQGPQFIFQYYEKEERGRGNFPDRFSARQFPNYSSELNVNALLLGDSALYLCASSETGVFANEQFFGPGTRLTVL.

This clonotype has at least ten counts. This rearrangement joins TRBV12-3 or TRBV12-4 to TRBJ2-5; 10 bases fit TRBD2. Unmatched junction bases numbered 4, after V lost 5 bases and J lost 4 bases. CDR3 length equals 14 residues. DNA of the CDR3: TGTGCCAGCAGTCCGGGACTAGCGTCAGAGACCCAGTACTTC. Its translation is CASSPGLASETQYF.

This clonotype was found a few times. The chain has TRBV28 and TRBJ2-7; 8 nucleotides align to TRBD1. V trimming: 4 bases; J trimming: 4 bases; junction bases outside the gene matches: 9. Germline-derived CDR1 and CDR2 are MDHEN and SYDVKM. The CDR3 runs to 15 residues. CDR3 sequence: CASSSQTGDLYEQYF. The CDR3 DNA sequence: TGTGCCAGCAGTTCCCAGACAGGGGACCTTTACGAGCAGTACTTC. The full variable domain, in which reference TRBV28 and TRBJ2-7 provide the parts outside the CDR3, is DVKVTQSSRYLVKRTGEKVFLECVQDMDHENMFWYRQDPGLGLRLIYFSYDVKMKEKGDIPEGYSVSREKKERFSLILESASTNQTSMYLCASSSQTGDLYEQYFGPGTRLTVT.

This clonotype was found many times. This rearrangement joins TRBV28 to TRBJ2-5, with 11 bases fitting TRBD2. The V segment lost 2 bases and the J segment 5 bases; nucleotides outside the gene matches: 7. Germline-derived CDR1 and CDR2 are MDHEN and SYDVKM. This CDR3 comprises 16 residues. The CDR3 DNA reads TGTGCCAGCAGTTTAGGGGGACTAGCGGATAGGGAGACCCAGTACTTC. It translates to CASSLGGLADRETQYF.

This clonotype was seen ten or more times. The CDR3 reads CASSSGQRLHGYTF. The DNA for the CDR3 is TGCGCCAGCAGCTCGGGACAGAGGCTGCATGGCTACACCTTC. The V call is TRBV5-1, the J call TRBJ1-2, with 7 bases fitting TRBD1. This CDR3 has 14 residues. Trimming at V came to 3 bases and at J to 6 bases, leaving 8 bases not matched to a gene. The germline CDR1 and CDR2 sequences are SGHRS and YFSETQ.

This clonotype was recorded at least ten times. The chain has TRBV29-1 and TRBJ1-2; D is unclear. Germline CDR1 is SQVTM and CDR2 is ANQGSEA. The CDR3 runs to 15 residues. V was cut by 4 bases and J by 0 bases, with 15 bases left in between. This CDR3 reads CSVGGILSTNYGYTF. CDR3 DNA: TGCAGCGTTGGAGGCATCCTCTCGACTAACTATGGCTACACCTTC. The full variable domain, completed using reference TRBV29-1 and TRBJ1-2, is SAVISQKPSRDICQRGTSLTIQCQVDSQVTMMFWYRQQPGQSLTLIATANQGSEATYESGFVIDKFPISRPNLTFSTLTVSNMSPEDSSIYLCSVGGILSTNYGYTFGSGTRLTVV.

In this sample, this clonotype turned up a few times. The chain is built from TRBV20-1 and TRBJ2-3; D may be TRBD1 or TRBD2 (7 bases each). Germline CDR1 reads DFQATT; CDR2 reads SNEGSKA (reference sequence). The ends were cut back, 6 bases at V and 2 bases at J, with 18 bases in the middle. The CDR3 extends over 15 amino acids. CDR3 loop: CSAQGAGGDTDTQYF. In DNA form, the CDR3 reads TGCAGTGCACAAGGGGCAGGGGGGGACACAGATACGCAGTATTTT.

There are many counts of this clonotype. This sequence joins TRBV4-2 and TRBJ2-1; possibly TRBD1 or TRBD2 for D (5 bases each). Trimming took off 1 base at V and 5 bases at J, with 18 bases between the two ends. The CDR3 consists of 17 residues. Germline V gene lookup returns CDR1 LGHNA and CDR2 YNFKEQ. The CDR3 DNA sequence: TGTGCCAGCAGCCAAGTTAAGGGAGCCGGGACCGACAATGAGCAGTTCTTC. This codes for CASSQVKGAGTDNEQFF.

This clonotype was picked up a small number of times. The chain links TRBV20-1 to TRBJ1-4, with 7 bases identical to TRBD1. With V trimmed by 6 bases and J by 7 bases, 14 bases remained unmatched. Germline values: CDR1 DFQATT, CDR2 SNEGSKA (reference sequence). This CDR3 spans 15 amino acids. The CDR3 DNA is TGCAGTGCCCCAATCCAGACAGGGTTCACTGAAAAACTGTTTTTT. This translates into CSAPIQTGFTEKLFF.

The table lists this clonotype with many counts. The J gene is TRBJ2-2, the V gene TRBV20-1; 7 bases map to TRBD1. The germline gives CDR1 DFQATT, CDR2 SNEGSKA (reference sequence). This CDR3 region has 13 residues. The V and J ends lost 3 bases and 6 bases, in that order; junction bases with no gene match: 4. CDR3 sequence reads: CSARDRIAGELFF. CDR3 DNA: TGCAGTGCTAGGGACAGGATCGCCGGGGAGCTGTTTTTT.